These 28 T cell receptor beta chains were all obtained from the same sample, sequenced in a study of blood T cell repertoires in COVID-19. TCRdb's copy holds only in-frame clones and misses some; the assay was immunoSEQ multiplex PCR. The sample consists of some 50,000 clones, approximately 84% of them appearing once. The sequenced material came from peripheral blood. The receptors originated from a human donor in a cohort sampled during active COVID-19.

In its sample, this clone was seen a few times. A read error may account for a junction end that differs from germline. This sequence joins TRBV28 and TRBJ2-1; TRBD2 matches at 9 bases. CDR1 and CDR2 (germline): MDHEN, SYDVKM. The CDR3 length is 12 residues. The DNA of the CDR3 is TGTGCCAGCAGTTTACTCGCGGGAGGGATGGTCTTC. Its translation: CASSLLAGGMVF.

The chain employs TRBV7-3 and TRBJ2-6; 8 bases map to TRBD1. Germline V gene data show CDR1 as SGHTA and CDR2 as FQGTGA. There are 18 residues in the CDR3. Germline trimming cut 5 bases from V and 1 base from J; bases unmatched to any gene: 10. The CDR3 bases are TGTGCCAGCAGCCTAGGGGGGACAGGCATGTCTGGGGCCAACGTCCTGACTTTC. Amino acids: CASSLGGTGMSGANVLTF.

The sample holds one count of this clone. The CDR3 DNA is TGTGCCATCAACAAAGGGGATAACACTGAAGCTTTCTTT. Amino acids: CAINKGDNTEAFF. V and J are TRBV10-3 and TRBJ1-1, with D possibly being TRBD1 (5 bases). V lost 7 bases to trimming and J lost 2 bases, with 11 bases between them. This CDR3 is 13 amino acids long. CDR1 and CDR2 from the germline V gene are ENHRY and SYGVKD.

The rearrangement joins TRBV10-1 to TRBJ2-3; possibly TRBD1 for D (6 bases). Trimming cost V 4 bases and J 1 base, with 12 bases left between them. Germline CDR1 and CDR2: WNHNN and SYGVQD (reference sequence). The CDR3 spans 15 residues. CDR3 DNA: TGCGCCAGCAGTGGTACAGGGTTGGGCACAGATACGCAGTATTTT. As protein: CASSGTGLGTDTQYF.

In this sample, this clone turned up once. The CDR3 here is CASSGTIRGYTF. As DNA, the CDR3 is TGTGCCAGCAGTGGGACAATCCGTGGCTACACCTTC. The chain couples TRBV28 to TRBJ1-2, with D perhaps matching TRBD1 (6 bases). Between the trimmed V and J ends, which lost 5 bases and 7 bases, there was a span of 11 bases. Germline loops: CDR1 MDHEN, CDR2 SYDVKM. The CDR3 runs to 12 residues.

This clone was detected a few times. The V and J genes are TRBV19 and TRBJ2-7; TRBD1 agrees at 9 bases. Germline trimming cut 10 bases from V and 2 bases from J; bases unmatched to any gene: 6. The V gene's germline CDR1 is LNHDA and CDR2 SQIVND (reference sequence). The CDR3 is 13 residues long. The CDR3 reads CATKDRGPYEQYF. The CDR3 DNA reads TGTGCCACTAAGGACAGGGGCCCCTACGAGCAGTACTTC.

A few counts support this clone. J is TRBJ2-7 and V is TRBV19; the D is unclear. Per the germline V gene, CDR1 is LNHDA and CDR2 is SQIVND (reference sequence). CDR3 length equals 13 residues. V was cut by 5 bases and J by 2 bases, with 10 bases left in between. CDR3 loop: CASSRSFPYEQYF. DNA for the CDR3: TGTGCCAGTAGTCGTTCCTTTCCCTACGAGCAGTACTTC. The full variable domain, completed using reference TRBV19 and TRBJ2-7, is DGGITQSPKYLFRKEGQNVTLSCEQNLNHDAMYWYRQDPGQGLRLIYYSQIVNDFQKGDIAEGYSVSREKKESFPLTVTSAQKNPTAFYLCASSRSFPYEQYFGPGTRLTVT.

Here the CDR3 reads CASSTPGSREKLFF. Written as DNA, the CDR3 is TGCGCCAGCAGCACCCCAGGGTCCAGAGAAAAACTGTTTTTT. V usage is TRBV5-1 and J usage is TRBJ1-4; TRBD1 is a possible D gene (5 bases). The V end was cut by 4 bases, the J end by 8 bases, with 15 bases between. The CDR3 is 14 residues long. Germline V gene data show CDR1 as SGHRS and CDR2 as YFSETQ.

The CDR3 DNA sequence: TGTGCCAGCAGACCCCGGATAGCGGGAGTCCACTACGAGCAGTACTTC. Translated, it gives CASRPRIAGVHYEQYF. The chain recombines TRBV6-6 with TRBJ2-7; 9 positions agree with TRBD2. The CDR3 runs 16 residues. CDR1 MNHNY and CDR2 SVGAGI come from the germline V gene (reference sequence). V lost 6 bases, J lost 3 bases, and 12 bases stayed unmatched.

The chain combines TRBV28 with TRBJ2-5, with 8 bases lining up with TRBD2. The CDR3 totals 16 residues. The V gene's germline CDR1 is MDHEN and CDR2 SYDVKM. V lost 2 bases to trimming and J lost 6 bases; unmatched junction nucleotides: 11. CDR3 bases: TGTGCCAGCAGTTTAGATGATGCGGCGGGGGGCCAGACCCAGTACTTC. Its protein is CASSLDDAAGGQTQYF.

On this clone: Germline and junction disagree at one end, which may indicate a read error. The rearrangement uses TRBV7-2 and TRBJ2-1; 10 nucleotides agree with TRBD2. The CDR3 spans 13 residues. The V gene's germline CDR1 is SGHTA and CDR2 FQGNSA. The CDR3 loop reads CAGRTSGYNEQFF. The CDR3 coding sequence is TGTGCCGGCAGGACTAGCGGCTACAATGAGCAGTTCTTC.

The rearrangement joins TRBV19 to TRBJ1-5; D unclear. CDR1 is LNHDA and CDR2 is SQIVND in the germline V gene (reference sequence). Trimming left V 5 bases short and J 5 bases short, with 22 bases between. This CDR3 is 17 amino acids long. The CDR3 reads CASSFPLVRVRDQPQHF. The CDR3 DNA is TGTGCCAGTAGTTTTCCCCTCGTCCGGGTTAGAGATCAGCCCCAGCATTTT.

The V gene is TRBV5-1, the J gene TRBJ1-4; 7 bases agree with TRBD1. Trimming at V came to 2 bases and at J to 3 bases, leaving 4 bases not matched to a gene. This CDR3 region has 15 residues. Germline V gene lookup returns CDR1 SGHRS and CDR2 YFSETQ. The CDR3 bases are TGCGCCAGCAGCTTACCGGGACAGTCTAATGAAAAACTGTTTTTT. This sequence encodes CASSLPGQSNEKLFF.

The chain uses TRBV5-5 and TRBJ1-6; no clear D. CDR1 is SGHKS and CDR2 is YYEKEE in the germline V gene (reference sequence). V lost 4 bases and J lost 4, with 6 bases in between. The CDR3 totals 13 residues. The DNA of the CDR3 is TGTGCCAGCAGCGACTTATATAATTCACCCCTCCACTTT. Residues: CASSDLYNSPLHF.

The chain links TRBV29-1 to TRBJ2-2, with TRBD2 matching 13 bases. V gave up 4 bases and J gave up 5 bases; unmatched junction bases: 4. Germline CDR1 is SQVTM and CDR2 is ANQGSEA. The CDR3 totals 15 residues. The CDR3 coding sequence is TGCAGCGTTGTACCGGGACTAGCGGGGACCGGGGAGCTGTTTTTT. Amino acids: CSVVPGLAGTGELFF.

This chain connects TRBV18 to TRBJ2-3, with TRBD2 matching 10 bases. The CDR3 contains 15 residues. V shed 3 bases, J shed 5 bases, and the junction held 5 bases outside the gene matches. In germline, CDR1 is KGHSH, CDR2 LQKENI. CDR3 amino acids: CASSPSGRAGDTQYF. The DNA for the CDR3 is TGTGCCAGCTCACCGAGCGGGAGGGCTGGAGATACGCAGTATTTT.

V gene TRBV5-1 combines with J gene TRBJ1-4, with 8 bases identical to TRBD1. J was trimmed by 5 bases and V by 0 bases; bases with no gene match: 6. The CDR3 has 16 amino acids. CDR1 is SGHRS and CDR2 is YFSETQ in the germline V gene. This CDR3 reads CASSLASGQGNEKLFF. CDR3 DNA: TGCGCCAGCAGCTTGGCCTCAGGACAGGGCAATGAAAAACTGTTTTTT. The full variable domain, rest sourced from reference TRBV5-1 and TRBJ1-4, is KAGVTQTPRYLIKTRGQQVTLSCSPISGHRSVSWYQQTPGQGLQFLFEYFSETQRNKGNFPGRFSGRQFSNSRSEMNVSTLELGDSALYLCASSLASGQGNEKLFFGSGTQLSVL.

The CDR3 sequence is CASSIDGVMAYNSPLHF. CDR3 nucleotide sequence: TGTGCCAGTAGTATAGATGGAGTCATGGCCTATAATTCACCCCTCCACTTT. The gene calls are TRBV19 and TRBJ1-6; no clear D. Germline values: CDR1 LNHDA, CDR2 SQIVND (reference sequence). Trimming took 0 bases from V and 2 from J, leaving 11 bases between them. The CDR3 length is 17 residues.

The chain couples TRBV4-2 to TRBJ1-5; D uncertain. The germline V gene encodes CDR1 LGHNA and CDR2 YNFKEQ. Trimming left V 3 bases short and J 0 bases short, with 12 bases between. The CDR3 is 16 amino acids. CDR3: CASSQNPGVSNQPQHF. DNA of the CDR3: TGTGCCAGCAGCCAGAATCCCGGGGTTAGCAATCAGCCCCAGCATTTT.

This chain uses TRBV18 with TRBJ2-2, with 8 bases aligning to TRBD1. Per the germline V gene, CDR1 is KGHSH and CDR2 is LQKENI. The V segment lost 3 bases and the J segment 6 bases; nucleotides outside the gene matches: 9. The CDR3 runs to 16 residues. The CDR3 region has the DNA TGTGCCAGCTCACCCCAAGGACAGGGATTTTCCGGGGAGCTGTTTTTT. Translated, it gives CASSPQGQGFSGELFF.

This clone was picked up a small number of times. This chain uses TRBV7-8 with TRBJ2-1, with D unclear. CDR3 length equals 15 residues. The germline V gene has CDR1 SGHVS and CDR2 FQNEAQ. The V end lost 5 bases, the J end lost 1 base, and 12 bases lay between the germline ends. The CDR3 nucleotides read TGTGCCAGCAGCCTATACCAGATATCCTACAATGAGCAGTTCTTC. It specifies CASSLYQISYNEQFF.

The chain carries TRBV5-1 and TRBJ2-5, with 8 positions matching TRBD2. Unmatched junction bases numbered 7, after V lost 7 bases and J lost 2 bases. The CDR3 loop spans 14 amino acids. Germline values: CDR1 SGHRS, CDR2 YFSETQ. CDR3 amino acids: CASRLGLGQETQYF. The CDR3 DNA is TGCGCCAGCCGTTTGGGACTAGGGCAAGAGACCCAGTACTTC.

V gene TRBV5-1 combines with J gene TRBJ1-4; 10 bases line up with TRBD1. CDR1 is SGHRS, CDR2 YFSETQ, per germline. This CDR3 spans 16 amino acids. The V gene end was trimmed by 0 bases and the J gene end by 5 bases; junction bases not matched to a gene: 4. The DNA of the CDR3 is TGCGCCAGCAGCTTGGGCGGACAGGGGGGGAATGAAAAACTGTTTTTT. Encoded protein: CASSLGGQGGNEKLFF.

The chain is built from TRBV6-4 and TRBJ1-1; perhaps TRBD1 as D (6 bases). The CDR3 consists of 14 residues. The germline CDR1 and CDR2 sequences are MRHNA and SNTAGT. V shed 2 bases and J shed 2 bases, with 9 bases lying between them. The CDR3 loop is CASSDQGSNTEAFF. Written as DNA, the CDR3 is TGTGCCAGCAGTGACCAGGGGTCTAACACTGAAGCTTTCTTT.

DNA for the CDR3: TGCGCCAGCAGCTTCGGGGGTCAGAACACTGAAGCTTTCTTT. As protein: CASSFGGQNTEAFF. The chain carries TRBV5-1 and TRBJ1-1, with D tentatively TRBD1 (5 bases). The germline V and J ends were trimmed by 2 bases and 1 base, with 9 bases remaining between them. This CDR3 spans 14 amino acids. Germline V gene data show CDR1 as SGHRS and CDR2 as YFSETQ.

This sequence joins TRBV7-7 and TRBJ2-7, with 9 bases fitting TRBD1. The germline CDR1 and CDR2 sequences are SSHAT and FNYEAQ (reference sequence). This CDR3 spans 15 amino acids. The V and J ends lost 4 bases and 4 bases, in that order; junction bases with no gene match: 8. CDR3 sequence (DNA): TGTGCCAGCAGCTCACACGCCGGGACAGGGTACGAGCAGTACTTC. This sequence encodes CASSSHAGTGYEQYF.

The J gene is TRBJ2-5, the V gene TRBV7-7, with 11 bases aligning to TRBD1. V lost 5 bases, J lost 5 bases, and 7 bases stayed unmatched. The CDR3 contains 15 residues. Germline V CDR1 and CDR2: SSHAT, FNYEAQ (reference sequence). The CDR3 protein is CASSIGQGASETQYF. DNA of the CDR3: TGTGCCAGCAGCATCGGACAGGGGGCGAGCGAGACCCAGTACTTC.

This clone occurred once. The V gene is TRBV30, the J gene TRBJ2-3, with D perhaps TRBD1 or TRBD2 (5 bases each). From germline, CDR1 is GTSNPN and CDR2 SVGIG (reference sequence). With 5 bases removed from V and 5 bases from J, the gap between germline ends came to 14 bases. This CDR3 has 13 amino acids. DNA of the CDR3: TGTGCCTGGGGGGCGGACGAGGGAGATACGCAGTATTTT. This gives the protein CAWGADEGDTQYF.